The subject of this entry is one T cell receptor beta chain. TCRdb's copy holds only in-frame clones and misses some; the assay was immunoSEQ multiplex PCR. The sample includes more than 8,000 clones, roughly 87% seen only once; the top ten take roughly 10%. The germline V and J ends were trimmed by 6 bases and 0 bases, with 9 bases remaining between them. The germline gives CDR1 MNHNS, CDR2 SASEGT. CDR3 length: 14 residues. The source of the sample is a study of T cell changes during pregnancy in multiple sclerosis. This receptor was identified in a female donor in good health, enrolled as a control in a pregnancy study. Specimen: CD8+ T cells from peripheral blood mononuclear cells, collected in the first trimester of pregnancy. The genes are TRBV6-1 and TRBJ2-1; D is ambiguous. CDR3 loop: CASSPQYSYNEQFF. The CDR3 nucleotides read TGTGCCAGCAGCCCACAGTACTCCTACAATGAGCAGTTCTTC.